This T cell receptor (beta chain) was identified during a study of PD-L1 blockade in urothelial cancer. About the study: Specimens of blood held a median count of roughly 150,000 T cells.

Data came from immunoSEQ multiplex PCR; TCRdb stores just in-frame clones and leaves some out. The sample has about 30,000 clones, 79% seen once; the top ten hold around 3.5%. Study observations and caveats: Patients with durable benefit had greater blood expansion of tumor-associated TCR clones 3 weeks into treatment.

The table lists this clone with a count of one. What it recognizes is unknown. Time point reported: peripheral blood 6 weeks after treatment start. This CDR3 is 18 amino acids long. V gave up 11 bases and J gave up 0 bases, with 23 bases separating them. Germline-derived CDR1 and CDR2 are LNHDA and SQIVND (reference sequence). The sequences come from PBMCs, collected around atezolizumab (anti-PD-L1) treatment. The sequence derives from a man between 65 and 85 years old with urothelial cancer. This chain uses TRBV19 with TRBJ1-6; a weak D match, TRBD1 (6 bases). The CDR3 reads CASQARDIFLSYNSPLHF. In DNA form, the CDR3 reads TGTGCCTCTCAAGCTAGGGACATCTTCCTCTCCTATAATTCACCCCTCCACTTT.